Following are 19 T cell receptor beta chains from one sample sequenced in a study of T cell changes during pregnancy in multiple sclerosis. Sequencing was performed with immunoSEQ multiplex PCR; in TCRdb, only in-frame clones are kept and a portion is missing. The table shows 75,000 to 90,000 clones, with approximately 90% occurring only once. Sequencing used CD4+ T cells from peripheral blood mononuclear cells, obtained before pregnancy. All receptors derive from a female donor with multiple sclerosis, enrolled in a pregnancy study.

The chain carries TRBV10-3 and TRBJ2-2; D perhaps matches TRBD2 (5 bases). This CDR3 has 15 amino acids. In germline, CDR1 is ENHRY, CDR2 SYGVKD. Trimming removed 3 bases from V and 1 base from J, with 9 bases in between. CDR3 nucleotide sequence: TGTGCCATCAGTGAAAAGGACTGGAACACCGGGGAGCTGTTTTTT. Protein product: CAISEKDWNTGELFF.

V and J are TRBV5-1 and TRBJ2-6; TRBD1 matches 8 bases. Trimming at V came to 0 bases and at J to 0 bases, leaving 2 bases not matched to a gene. Per the germline V gene, CDR1 is SGHRS and CDR2 is YFSETQ. The CDR3 is 17 amino acids. This chain's CDR3 is CASSLDGQGSGANVLTF. CDR3 bases: TGCGCCAGCAGCTTGGACGGACAGGGCTCTGGGGCCAACGTCCTGACTTTC.

CDR3 bases: TGTGCCAGCAGCCTTACCGGGGGTTATAGCACAGATACGCAGTATTTT. As protein: CASSLTGGYSTDTQYF. The chain has TRBV7-9 and TRBJ2-3; a possible D gene is TRBD2 (6 bases). The germline V gene has CDR1 SEHNR and CDR2 FQNEAQ (reference sequence). The V and J ends lost 5 bases and 0 bases respectively, with 15 bases between them. CDR3 size: 16 residues.

The chain uses TRBV7-6 and TRBJ1-1, with 8 bases matching TRBD1. Trimming removed 5 bases from V and 6 bases from J; junction bases left unmatched: 11. This CDR3 comprises 15 residues. CDR1 and CDR2 from the germline V gene are SGHVS and FNYEAQ. CDR3 loop: CASSGSDRVDAEAFF. The CDR3 coding sequence is TGTGCCAGCAGCGGATCGGACAGGGTGGACGCTGAAGCTTTCTTT.

The chain uses TRBV5-1 and TRBJ2-2; 9 bases fit TRBD2. Unmatched junction bases numbered 10, after V lost 0 bases and J lost 4 bases. The CDR3 runs 18 residues. Germline V gene sequence: CDR1 SGHRS, CDR2 YFSETQ. The CDR3 sequence is CASSLVTGLALGTGELFF. The CDR3 nucleotides read TGCGCCAGCAGCTTGGTGACAGGACTAGCGTTAGGCACCGGGGAGCTGTTTTTT.

The J gene is TRBJ1-1, the V gene TRBV29-1; tentative D call: TRBD1 (5 bases). The ends were cut back, 6 bases at V and 3 bases at J, with 14 bases in the middle. The CDR3 runs 13 residues. Germline loops: CDR1 SQVTM, CDR2 ANQGSEA. CDR3: CSVLSPGDTEAFF. CDR3 in DNA: TGCAGCGTACTCTCCCCGGGGGACACTGAAGCTTTCTTT.

Only one count was recorded for this clone. This sequence joins TRBV29-1 and TRBJ2-7; TRBD2 might be the D (6 bases). The V end lost 4 bases, the J end lost 3 bases, and 7 bases lay between the germline ends. The V gene's germline CDR1 is SQVTM and CDR2 ANQGSEA. This CDR3 region has 11 residues. The CDR3 loop is CSVGEDYEQYF. The CDR3 DNA follows: TGCAGCGTTGGGGAGGACTACGAGCAGTACTTC.

This chain links TRBV5-1 with TRBJ2-3; TRBD2 matches at 11 bases. J gave up 4 bases and V 1 base, and 8 bases lay outside the gene matches. Germline V gene data show CDR1 as SGHRS and CDR2 as YFSETQ. The CDR3 contains 17 residues. This CDR3 is CASSLSSGGFISDTQYF. CDR3 nucleotide sequence: TGCGCCAGCAGCTTGTCTAGCGGGGGGTTTATCTCAGATACGCAGTATTTT. The full variable domain, completed using reference TRBV5-1 and TRBJ2-3, is KAGVTQTPRYLIKTRGQQVTLSCSPISGHRSVSWYQQTPGQGLQFLFEYFSETQRNKGNFPGRFSGRQFSNSRSEMNVSTLELGDSALYLCASSLSSGGFISDTQYFGPGTRLTVL.

The CDR3 is CASSRLPRGEQYF. CDR3 nucleotides: TGTGCCAGCAGCCGACTCCCGCGAGGCGAGCAGTACTTC. This rearrangement joins TRBV27 to TRBJ2-7; D gene ambiguous. The V end was cut by 6 bases, the J end by 6 bases, with 15 bases between. The germline V gene has CDR1 MNHEY and CDR2 SMNVEV (reference sequence). The CDR3 loop spans 13 amino acids.

The gene calls are TRBV5-1 and TRBJ1-1; D is undetermined. The germline V gene has CDR1 SGHRS and CDR2 YFSETQ. Trimming took off 4 bases at V and 0 bases at J, with 22 bases between the two ends. The CDR3 sequence is 18 residues long. The DNA for the CDR3 is TGCGCCAGCAGCCGGGGAGTCTCAAACTACGATATGAACACTGAAGCTTTCTTT. It yields the protein CASSRGVSNYDMNTEAFF. Together with reference TRBV5-1 and TRBJ1-1, the CDR3 gives the full variable domain: KAGVTQTPRYLIKTRGQQVTLSCSPISGHRSVSWYQQTPGQGLQFLFEYFSETQRNKGNFPGRFSGRQFSNSRSEMNVSTLELGDSALYLCASSRGVSNYDMNTEAFFGQGTRLTVV.

The chain employs TRBV7-8 and TRBJ2-2; 11 positions agree with TRBD2. Germline V CDR1 and CDR2: SGHVS, FQNEAQ. The CDR3 contains 19 residues. After removal of 2 bases from V and 0 bases from J, the junction contained 8 bases not matched to a gene. CDR3 residues: CASSLRALAGGTNTGELFF. In nucleotides, the CDR3 is TGTGCCAGCAGCTTAAGGGCGCTAGCGGGAGGCACGAACACCGGGGAGCTGTTTTTT. The whole variable domain, remainder taken from reference TRBV7-8 and TRBJ2-2, is GAGVSQSPRYKVAKRGQDVALRCDPISGHVSLFWYQQALGQGPEFLTYFQNEAQLDKSGLPSDRFFAERPEGSVSTLKIQRTQQEDSAVYLCASSLRALAGGTNTGELFFGEGSRLTVL.

This chain links TRBV5-4 with TRBJ1-2; no definite D call. Trimming removed 5 bases from V and 5 bases from J, with 16 bases in between. CDR3 length: 14 residues. CDR1 and CDR2 (germline): SGHNT, YYREEE (reference sequence). The CDR3 region has the DNA TGTGCCAGCAGTCAGGCATCCAGCCTGTATGGCTACACCTTC. Translated: CASSQASSLYGYTF.

The chain links TRBV10-2 to TRBJ2-7; D is perhaps TRBD2 (5 bases). CDR3 length: 14 residues. The germline V gene encodes CDR1 WSHSY and CDR2 SAAADI. Trimming removed 5 bases at V and 6 bases at J, with 17 bases between. CDR3 sequence reads: CASSLSRNRGEQYF. DNA of the CDR3: TGCGCCAGCAGTCTTTCGAGGAATCGGGGCGAGCAGTACTTC.

The chain employs TRBV9 and TRBJ2-7; 13 bases line up with TRBD2. J lost 2 bases, V lost 3 bases, and 2 bases had no gene match. The germline gives CDR1 SGDLS, CDR2 YYNGEE. This CDR3 is built from 15 residues. The CDR3 loop reads CASSAGTSGTYEQYF. The CDR3 nucleotides read TGTGCCAGCAGCGCCGGGACTAGCGGGACCTACGAGCAGTACTTC.

The gene calls are TRBV5-1 and TRBJ2-2, with 8 bases aligning to TRBD2. Germline CDR1 reads SGHRS; CDR2 reads YFSETQ. There are 16 residues in the CDR3. The ends lost 4 bases at V and 6 bases at J; junction bases unmatched: 11. In DNA, the CDR3 is TGCGCCAGCAGCGCCGGGACTAGTGGTTTCGCCGGGGAGCTGTTTTTT. Protein: CASSAGTSGFAGELFF. The full variable domain, rest sourced from reference TRBV5-1 and TRBJ2-2, is KAGVTQTPRYLIKTRGQQVTLSCSPISGHRSVSWYQQTPGQGLQFLFEYFSETQRNKGNFPGRFSGRQFSNSRSEMNVSTLELGDSALYLCASSAGTSGFAGELFFGEGSRLTVL.

This clone has a handful of counts. The chain links TRBV25-1 to TRBJ1-6; D might be TRBD1 (5 bases). Germline CDR1 and CDR2: MGHDK and SYGVNS. This CDR3 region has 13 residues. Trimming removed 5 bases at V and 8 bases at J, with 10 bases between. For the CDR3, the DNA is TGTGCCAGCAGTACGGAGGGGCATTCACCCCTCCACTTT. It codes for CASSTEGHSPLHF.

This CDR3 is CASSVATFGDTQYF. The CDR3 region has the DNA TGTGCCAGCAGCGTAGCTACTTTCGGAGATACGCAGTATTTT. The rearrangement joins TRBV9 to TRBJ2-3; D remains unclear. Germline V lookup: CDR1 SGDLS, CDR2 YYNGEE. This CDR3 comprises 14 residues. Between the trimmed V and J ends, which lost 0 bases and 5 bases, there was a span of 10 bases.

CDR3 coding DNA: TGCGCCAGCAGCCAAGATCTTGTGGGACAGGGAAGAGGCTACACCTTC. This codes for CASSQDLVGQGRGYTF. The chain has TRBV4-1 and TRBJ1-2; 9 nucleotides align to TRBD1. In germline, CDR1 is MGHRA, CDR2 YSYEKL. V was pared by 0 bases and J by 8 bases, with 10 bases of the junction left unmatched. This CDR3 is built from 16 residues.

The chain links TRBV5-5 to TRBJ1-3; possible D gene TRBD1, 5 bases. Germline loops: CDR1 SGHKS, CDR2 YYEKEE (reference sequence). V dropped 0 bases and J dropped 2 bases, with 12 bases sitting between them. This CDR3 comprises 16 residues. The CDR3 protein is CASSLVGGRAGNTIYF. The CDR3 DNA reads TGTGCCAGCAGCTTGGTGGGGGGAAGGGCTGGAAACACCATATATTTT.